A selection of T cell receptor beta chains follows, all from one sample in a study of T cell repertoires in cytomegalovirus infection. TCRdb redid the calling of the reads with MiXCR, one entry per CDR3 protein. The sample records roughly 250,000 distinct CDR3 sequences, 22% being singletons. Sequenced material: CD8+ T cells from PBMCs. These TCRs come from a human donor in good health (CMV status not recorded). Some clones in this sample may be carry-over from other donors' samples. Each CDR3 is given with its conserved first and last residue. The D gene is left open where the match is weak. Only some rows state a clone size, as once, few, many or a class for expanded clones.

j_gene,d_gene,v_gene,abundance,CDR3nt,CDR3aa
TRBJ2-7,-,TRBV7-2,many,TGTGCCAGCAGCTTACCGGGTGACGAGCAGTACTTC,CASSLPGDEQYF
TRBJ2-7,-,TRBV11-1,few,TGTGCCAGCAGCTTAGAAGGGACCCCCTACGAGCAGTACTTC,CASSLEGTPYEQYF
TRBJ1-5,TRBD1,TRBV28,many,TGTGCCAGCAGTTTATTTCCCGACAGGGTGGGTCAGCCCCAGCATTTT,CASSLFPDRVGQPQHF
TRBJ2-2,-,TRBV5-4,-,TGTGCCACCTCCTGGGGGGACCCGACCGGGGAGCTGTTTTTT,CATSWGDPTGELFF
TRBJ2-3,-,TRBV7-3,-,TGTGCCAGCAGTCCCCTGGAAGGTACGCAGTATTTT,CASSPLEGTQYF
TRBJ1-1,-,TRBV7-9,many,TGTGCCAGCAGCTTAGAGGTCACTGAAGCTTTCTTT,CASSLEVTEAFF
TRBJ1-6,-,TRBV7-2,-,TGTGCCAGCCTGGGGCAAGTAAATTCACCCCTCCACTTT,CASLGQVNSPLHF
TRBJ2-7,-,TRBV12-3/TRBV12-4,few,TGTGCCAGCAGTTTACAGCATCCCACGGAGCAGTACTTC,CASSLQHPTEQYF
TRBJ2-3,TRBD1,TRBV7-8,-,TGTGCCAGCAGCCCAGGGGACAGTTTGACAGATACGCAGTATTTT,CASSPGDSLTDTQYF
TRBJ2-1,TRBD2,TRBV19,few,TGTGCCAGTAGCATATTAGGGACTAGCGATGAGCAGTTCTTC,CASSILGTSDEQFF
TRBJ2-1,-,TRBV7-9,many,TGTGCCAGCAGCTTAGGGGAATACAATGAGCAGTTCTTC,CASSLGEYNEQFF
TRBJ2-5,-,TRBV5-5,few,TGTGCCAGCAGCCTACTGATTAGCTGGGAGACCCAGTACTTC,CASSLLISWETQYF
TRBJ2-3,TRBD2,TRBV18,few,TGTGCCAGCTCACCGCACGATCTACCGGGACTAGGAGTCACAGATACGCAGTATTTT,CASSPHDLPGLGVTDTQYF
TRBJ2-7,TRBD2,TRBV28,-,TGTGCCAGCAGTGTTCAGGGGACTAGCTCCTACGAGCAGTACTTC,CASSVQGTSSYEQYF
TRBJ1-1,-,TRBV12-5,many,TGTGCTAGTGGTTTGGGCATCGGGGTCACTGAAGCTTTCTTT,CASGLGIGVTEAFF
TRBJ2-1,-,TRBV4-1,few,TGCGCCAGCAGCCAATTCCACAAATACAATGAGCAGTTCTTC,CASSQFHKYNEQFF
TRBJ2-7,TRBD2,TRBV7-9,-,TGTGCCAGCAGCTATGCGGGGGGGCCCTACGAGCAGTACTTC,CASSYAGGPYEQYF
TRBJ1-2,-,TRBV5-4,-,TGTGCCAGCAGCTTGGGATTTCGGGACTATGGCTACACCTTC,CASSLGFRDYGYTF
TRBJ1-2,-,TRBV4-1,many,TGCGCCAGCAGCCAAGATCCTCACATCGGTGTGGATGGCTACACCTTC,CASSQDPHIGVDGYTF
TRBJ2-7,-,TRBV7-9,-,TGTGCCAGCGCAGGGGGGCACCTTGGAGAGCAGTACTTC,CASAGGHLGEQYF
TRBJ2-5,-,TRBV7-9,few,TGTGCCAGCAACGTCGGACAGAAAGAGACCCAGTACTTC,CASNVGQKETQYF
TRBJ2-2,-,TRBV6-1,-,TGTGCCAGCAGTGAAGATGGGTTTTACACCGGGGAGCTGTTTTTT,CASSEDGFYTGELFF
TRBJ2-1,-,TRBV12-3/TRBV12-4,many,TGTGCCAGCAGTTTAGCGCCTGGGAATGAGCAGTTCTTC,CASSLAPGNEQFF
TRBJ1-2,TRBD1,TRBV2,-,TGTGCCAGCAGTGATGAGGGGGCGAGATCCGATTATGGCTACACCTTC,CASSDEGARSDYGYTF
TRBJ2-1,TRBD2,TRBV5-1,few,TGCGCCAGCAGCTCGGGACTAGCGGGGTTCGATGAGCAGTTCTTC,CASSSGLAGFDEQFF
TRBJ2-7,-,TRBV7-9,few,TGTGCCAGCAGTGCAGGGAAAAACGAGCAGTACTTC,CASSAGKNEQYF
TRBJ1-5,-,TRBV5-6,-,TGTGCCAGCAGCACCGCAGGGAATCAGCCCCAGCATTTT,CASSTAGNQPQHF
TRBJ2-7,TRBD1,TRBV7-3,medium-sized,TGTGCCAGCAGCTTAGATGGGACAGGGTCCTACGAGCAGTACTTC,CASSLDGTGSYEQYF
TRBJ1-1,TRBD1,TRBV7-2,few,TGTGCCAGCAGCTCCCCGACAGGGGTCGCTGAAGCTTTCTTT,CASSSPTGVAEAFF
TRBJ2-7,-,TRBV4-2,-,TGTGCCAGCAGCCACTACAGCGGATTCTACGAGCAGTACTTC,CASSHYSGFYEQYF
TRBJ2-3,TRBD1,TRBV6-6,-,TGTGCCAGCAGTTACGTGCAGGGGGCCACAGATACGCAGTATTTT,CASSYVQGATDTQYF
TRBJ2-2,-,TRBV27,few,TGTGCCAGCAGTTCCTTTCCCGGGGAGCTGTTTTTT,CASSSFPGELFF
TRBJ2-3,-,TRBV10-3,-,TGTGGCACTTTTAGCGAGTCTAGCACAGATACGCAGTATTTT,CGTFSESSTDTQYF
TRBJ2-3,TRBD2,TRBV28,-,TGTGCCAGCAGTTTATTTATCACTAGCGGGGGGGAAGATACGCAGTATTTT,CASSLFITSGGEDTQYF